This note documents a single T cell receptor (beta chain) sequence. Its antigen is undetermined. The data derive from a study of naive and memory T cell subsets. Study results and limitations: Especially in CD8 cells, naive repertoires contained a few larger clonotypes, possibly CD45RA-re-expressing memory cells.

An equimolar mix of two oligonucleotides served as the beta constant-region primer for TRBC1 and TRBC2. The ligated cDNA underwent four PCR rounds using SP2 and nested alpha and beta constant-region primers. One entry per CDR3 protein, called by TCRdb with MiXCR from the UMI-ligation and nested PCR reads. The sample consists of under 150,000 distinct CDR3 sequences, about a fifth of them appearing once. The V gene lost 0 bases and the J gene lost 8 bases, with 21 bases spanning the gap. The germline V gene encodes CDR1 SGHNT and CDR2 YYREEE (reference sequence). The length of the CDR3 is 17 residues.

Sequenced material: naive CD8+ T cells from blood. The TCR was taken from a human donor in good health. This chain uses TRBV5-4 with TRBJ2-1, with D possibly being TRBD1 (5 bases). This CDR3 is CASSLAVGDRSLDEQFF. CDR3 sequence (DNA): TGTGCCAGCAGCTTGGCCGTAGGGGATAGGTCCCTCGATGAGCAGTTCTTC.